This is a list of T cell receptor beta chains from one sample in a study of T cells in Graves' hyperthyroidism and ophthalmopathy. TCRdb analysed the multiplex PCR reads with MiXCR anew, one entry per CDR3 protein. Of roughly 840,000 distinct CDR3 sequences listed, 38% are singletons. Sequenced: blood. The receptors were sampled from a man aged 18 to 35 with Graves' hyperthyroidism. The CDR3 runs from the conserved cysteine through the conserved F or W. Each record gives: D gene, clone size, V gene, J gene, CDR3 DNA, CDR3 protein. A D gene is named only where the DNA matches it firmly. Only some rows state a clone size, as once, few, many or a class for expanded clones.

D gene: NA; clone size: NA; V gene: TRBV7-9; J gene: TRBJ2-7; CDR3 DNA: TGCGCCAGCAGCCAAGAGGCCCCTGGGGGGAGCGAGCAGTACTTC; CDR3 protein: CASSQEAPGGSEQYF
D gene: NA; clone size: NA; V gene: TRBV7-9; J gene: TRBJ2-5; CDR3 DNA: TGTGCCAGCAGCTTGGTGGCTTTAGAGACCCAGTACTTC; CDR3 protein: CASSLVALETQYF
D gene: TRBD1; clone size: once; V gene: TRBV25-1; J gene: TRBJ1-1; CDR3 DNA: TGTGCCAGCCATACAGGGGTAACTGAAGCTTTCTTT; CDR3 protein: CASHTGVTEAFF
D gene: TRBD1; clone size: few; V gene: TRBV5-5; J gene: TRBJ2-2; CDR3 DNA: TGTGCCAGCAGCTTGGTGCAGGGGGAGACCGGGGAGCTGTTTTTT; CDR3 protein: CASSLVQGETGELFF
D gene: TRBD1; clone size: NA; V gene: TRBV7-9; J gene: TRBJ1-5; CDR3 DNA: TGTGCCAGCAGCCAAGGACAGGGGCGAGGGCAGCCCCAGCATTTT; CDR3 protein: CASSQGQGRGQPQHF
D gene: NA; clone size: NA; V gene: TRBV7-2; J gene: TRBJ1-2; CDR3 DNA: TGTGCCAGCAGCTTAGGGATACGGTATGGCTACACCTTC; CDR3 protein: CASSLGIRYGYTF
D gene: NA; clone size: few; V gene: TRBV5-1; J gene: TRBJ1-1; CDR3 DNA: TGCGCCAGCAGCCCCAGACAGTTCGGGAGTTTTGGGAACACTGAAGCTTTCTTT; CDR3 protein: CASSPRQFGSFGNTEAFF
D gene: TRBD1; clone size: NA; V gene: TRBV7-9; J gene: TRBJ1-6; CDR3 DNA: TGTGCCAGCAGCCATGGGACCGGGACAGGGAATTCACCCCTCCACTTT; CDR3 protein: CASSHGTGTGNSPLHF
D gene: NA; clone size: many; V gene: TRBV5-1; J gene: TRBJ1-3; CDR3 DNA: TGTGCCAGCAGCTTAGGAGTCTCTGGAAACACCATATATTTT; CDR3 protein: CASSLGVSGNTIYF
D gene: NA; clone size: few; V gene: TRBV12-3/TRBV12-4; J gene: TRBJ2-7; CDR3 DNA: TGTGCCAGCAGTCCGCGGGACTCCCCGTCCTACGAGCAGTACTTC; CDR3 protein: CASSPRDSPSYEQYF
D gene: TRBD2; clone size: NA; V gene: TRBV7-2; J gene: TRBJ2-7; CDR3 DNA: TGTGCCTGCAGGACTAGCGGGGCCAGCTCCTACGAGCAGTACTTC; CDR3 protein: CACRTSGASSYEQYF
D gene: NA; clone size: NA; V gene: TRBV10-3; J gene: TRBJ1-5; CDR3 DNA: TGTGCCACCGGGGGCGGAGGCAATCAGCCCCAGCATTTT; CDR3 protein: CATGGGGNQPQHF
D gene: NA; clone size: NA; V gene: TRBV27; J gene: TRBJ1-5; CDR3 DNA: TGTGCCAGCAGGCCCCACCGGGGCGGCTCCAATCAGCCCCAGCATTTT; CDR3 protein: CASRPHRGGSNQPQHF
D gene: TRBD1; clone size: many; V gene: TRBV24-1; J gene: TRBJ1-1; CDR3 DNA: TGTGCCACCAGTAACAGGGGTCGGACTGAAGCTTTCTTT; CDR3 protein: CATSNRGRTEAFF
D gene: NA; clone size: few; V gene: TRBV6-1; J gene: TRBJ2-2; CDR3 DNA: TGTGCCAGCAGTGAATTTAGCACCGGGGAGCTGTTTTTT; CDR3 protein: CASSEFSTGELFF
D gene: NA; clone size: NA; V gene: TRBV24-1; J gene: TRBJ1-5; CDR3 DNA: TGTGCCACCAGTCGGACTGTGGCTAGCAATCAGCCCCAGCATTTT; CDR3 protein: CATSRTVASNQPQHF
D gene: NA; clone size: NA; V gene: TRBV15; J gene: TRBJ1-6; CDR3 DNA: TGTGCCACCAGCAGACAAAACCCAGCCGGAGCCTGGAGTTCACCCCTCCACTTT; CDR3 protein: CATSRQNPAGAWSSPLHF
D gene: NA; clone size: NA; V gene: TRBV11-2; J gene: TRBJ1-2; CDR3 DNA: TGTGCCAGCAGCTTTCTTAAAGGACGGTCTTATGGCTACACCTTC; CDR3 protein: CASSFLKGRSYGYTF
D gene: TRBD1; clone size: many; V gene: TRBV2; J gene: TRBJ1-5; CDR3 DNA: TGTGCCAGCAGCCAGGACAGGGCCGATCAGCCCCAGCATTTT; CDR3 protein: CASSQDRADQPQHF
D gene: NA; clone size: few; V gene: TRBV2; J gene: TRBJ2-2; CDR3 DNA: TGTGCCAGCAGACCACCGACAGGGAACACCGGGGAGCTGTTTTTT; CDR3 protein: CASRPPTGNTGELFF
D gene: TRBD1; clone size: NA; V gene: TRBV24-1; J gene: TRBJ1-6; CDR3 DNA: TGTGCCACAGGGGGCAGGCCGCCCCTTAATTCACCCCTCCACTTT; CDR3 protein: CATGGRPPLNSPLHF
D gene: NA; clone size: many; V gene: TRBV7-9; J gene: TRBJ1-5; CDR3 DNA: TGTGCCAGCAGCTCCGGGGTAGATCAGCCCCAGCATTTT; CDR3 protein: CASSSGVDQPQHF
D gene: TRBD1; clone size: NA; V gene: TRBV19; J gene: TRBJ2-5; CDR3 DNA: TGTGCCAGTAGTACCGGGACAGGTCAAGAGACCCAGTACTTC; CDR3 protein: CASSTGTGQETQYF
D gene: TRBD1; clone size: few; V gene: TRBV7-2; J gene: TRBJ1-2; CDR3 DNA: TGTGCCAGCAGCCCCATCAGAGGGGGCGGGGGCTATGGCTACACCTTC; CDR3 protein: CASSPIRGGGGYGYTF
D gene: TRBD1; clone size: NA; V gene: TRBV2; J gene: TRBJ1-4; CDR3 DNA: TGTGCCACCAGTGATTCCGGGACAGGATTTGCAACTAATGAAAAGCTGTTTTTT; CDR3 protein: CATSDSGTGFATNEKLFF
D gene: NA; clone size: many; V gene: TRBV2; J gene: TRBJ1-1; CDR3 DNA: TGTGCCAGCAATGAGGAGATGAACACTGAAGCTTTCTTT; CDR3 protein: CASNEEMNTEAFF
D gene: TRBD1; clone size: few; V gene: TRBV5-1; J gene: TRBJ1-2; CDR3 DNA: TGCGCCAGCAGCTTACGAACAGGGGGGCAGGATGGCTACACCTTC; CDR3 protein: CASSLRTGGQDGYTF
D gene: NA; clone size: NA; V gene: TRBV19; J gene: TRBJ2-2; CDR3 DNA: TGTGCCAGTAGTCATGGCAGTGCGAACACCGGGGAGCTGTCTTTT; CDR3 protein: CASSHGSANTGELSF
D gene: NA; clone size: many; V gene: TRBV5-1; J gene: TRBJ1-2; CDR3 DNA: TGCGCCAGCAGCTTCGACATGGGTGGCTACACCTTC; CDR3 protein: CASSFDMGGYTF
D gene: NA; clone size: few; V gene: TRBV7-2; J gene: TRBJ2-5; CDR3 DNA: TGTGCCAGCAGCGTAGCCAGCGGAGAGAGGACCCAGTACTTC; CDR3 protein: CASSVASGERTQYF
D gene: NA; clone size: many; V gene: TRBV5-1; J gene: TRBJ1-1; CDR3 DNA: TGCGCCAGCAGCTTGTCGCATGACACTGAAGCTTTCTTT; CDR3 protein: CASSLSHDTEAFF
D gene: TRBD1; clone size: few; V gene: TRBV12-3/TRBV12-4; J gene: TRBJ1-4; CDR3 DNA: TGTGCCAGCAGGGGGACAGGGGCAACAAAACTGTTTTTT; CDR3 protein: CASRGTGATKLFF
D gene: NA; clone size: NA; V gene: TRBV9; J gene: TRBJ2-5; CDR3 DNA: TGTGCCAGCAGCCTCCGTCTTGAGGGAGAGACCCAGTACTTC; CDR3 protein: CASSLRLEGETQYF
D gene: NA; clone size: few; V gene: TRBV19; J gene: TRBJ1-1; CDR3 DNA: TGTGCCAGTAGTATGGGCAGGGGTAACATGAACACTGAAGCTTTCTTT; CDR3 protein: CASSMGRGNMNTEAFF
D gene: NA; clone size: NA; V gene: TRBV7-9; J gene: TRBJ1-1; CDR3 DNA: TGTGCCGGCAGCGAAGGCAGGGAAGCTTTCTTT; CDR3 protein: CAGSEGREAFF
D gene: NA; clone size: NA; V gene: TRBV2; J gene: TRBJ1-5; CDR3 DNA: TGTGCCAGCAGTGCTAGGGGGACGTTCGGCAATCAGCCCCAGCATTTT; CDR3 protein: CASSARGTFGNQPQHF
D gene: TRBD1; clone size: many; V gene: TRBV29-1; J gene: TRBJ1-2; CDR3 DNA: TGCAGCGTTGACAGACAGGGGATGGGCTACACCTTC; CDR3 protein: CSVDRQGMGYTF
D gene: TRBD2; clone size: NA; V gene: TRBV15; J gene: TRBJ2-7; CDR3 DNA: TGTGCCACCAGCAGCGAGCCTAGCGGCTACGAGCAGTACTTC; CDR3 protein: CATSSEPSGYEQYF
D gene: NA; clone size: many; V gene: TRBV20-1; J gene: TRBJ2-2; CDR3 DNA: TGCAGTGCCCGTCGGGGAGGACACACCGGGGAGCTGTTTTTT; CDR3 protein: CSARRGGHTGELFF
D gene: NA; clone size: NA; V gene: TRBV15; J gene: TRBJ2-6; CDR3 DNA: TGTGCCACCAGCAGACCGGGGATGAAAGCTTTC; CDR3 protein: CATSRPGMKAF
D gene: NA; clone size: many; V gene: TRBV24-1; J gene: TRBJ1-1; CDR3 DNA: TGTGCCACCAGTGATCTCCGGGTCGCTTTCTTT; CDR3 protein: CATSDLRVAFF
D gene: NA; clone size: many; V gene: TRBV7-6; J gene: TRBJ1-1; CDR3 DNA: TGTGCCAGCAGTCCGCAGGTCATGAACACTGAAGCTTTCTTT; CDR3 protein: CASSPQVMNTEAFF
D gene: NA; clone size: few; V gene: TRBV6-5; J gene: TRBJ2-7; CDR3 DNA: TGTGCCAGCAGACCGGGTCAATTGGGCCACGAGCAGTACTTC; CDR3 protein: CASRPGQLGHEQYF
D gene: NA; clone size: few; V gene: TRBV25-1; J gene: TRBJ1-1; CDR3 DNA: TGTGCCAGCAGTACGGCAGGACCGAACACTGAAGCTTTCTTT; CDR3 protein: CASSTAGPNTEAFF
D gene: NA; clone size: NA; V gene: TRBV19; J gene: TRBJ1-5; CDR3 DNA: TGTGCCAGTGTTGGGAGTGGAAGGGAAGGTCAGCCCCAGCATTTT; CDR3 protein: CASVGSGREGQPQHF
D gene: NA; clone size: NA; V gene: TRBV3-1; J gene: TRBJ2-7; CDR3 DNA: TGTGCCAGCAGCCAAGCCGGAGGGGGTTTCGAGCAGTACTTC; CDR3 protein: CASSQAGGGFEQYF
D gene: NA; clone size: few; V gene: TRBV5-4; J gene: TRBJ1-5; CDR3 DNA: TGTGCCAGCAGTATCGACAGGTCAAATCAGCCCCAGCATTTT; CDR3 protein: CASSIDRSNQPQHF
D gene: NA; clone size: many; V gene: TRBV10-3; J gene: TRBJ1-2; CDR3 DNA: TGTGCCATCAGTGAGTCCACAGGGAACCTCTATGGCTACACCTTC; CDR3 protein: CAISESTGNLYGYTF
D gene: NA; clone size: NA; V gene: TRBV10-3; J gene: TRBJ1-5; CDR3 DNA: TGTGCCAGCAGTTTGGGAGCCGTAAGGGATCAGCCCCAGCATTTT; CDR3 protein: CASSLGAVRDQPQHF
D gene: NA; clone size: many; V gene: TRBV19; J gene: TRBJ1-1; CDR3 DNA: TGTGCCAGTAGTATACGGGAGCACACTGAAGCTTTCTTT; CDR3 protein: CASSIREHTEAFF
D gene: NA; clone size: NA; V gene: TRBV20-1; J gene: TRBJ1-1; CDR3 DNA: TGCAGTGCTAGAGGGGCCGGGGAAATTGAAGCTTTCTTT; CDR3 protein: CSARGAGEIEAFF
D gene: NA; clone size: NA; V gene: TRBV7-9; J gene: TRBJ2-7; CDR3 DNA: TGTGCCAGCAGCTTCCTAACGGGACCGATGGAAACCTACGAGCAGTACTTC; CDR3 protein: CASSFLTGPMETYEQYF